The present TCR beta chain was sequenced within a study of CD8 T cells in ankylosing spondylitis. Worth noting for this clonotype: Its antigen is still unknown.

CDR3 length: 14 residues. Germline V gene sequence: CDR1 SGHVS, CDR2 FQNEAQ. Trimming took 2 bases from V and 3 from J; bases not matched to a gene: 3. Points from the study as a whole: Seemingly characteristic of ankylosing spondylitis blood was a TCR beta motif consisting of several highly homologous variants.

Using its own MiXCR run on the 5' RACE reads, TCRdb lists one record per CDR3 protein. In the table there are over 400,000 distinct CDR3 sequences, roughly a quarter of which are singletons. The V call is TRBV7-8, the J call TRBJ2-5; 7 nucleotides agree with TRBD2. The sequence derives from a male donor with ankylosing spondylitis. Material: blood, either unsorted or a sorted T cell fraction (not recorded which). DNA for the CDR3: TGTGCCAGCAGCTTACCAGGGAGGGAAGAGACCCAGTACTTC. It translates to CASSLPGREETQYF.